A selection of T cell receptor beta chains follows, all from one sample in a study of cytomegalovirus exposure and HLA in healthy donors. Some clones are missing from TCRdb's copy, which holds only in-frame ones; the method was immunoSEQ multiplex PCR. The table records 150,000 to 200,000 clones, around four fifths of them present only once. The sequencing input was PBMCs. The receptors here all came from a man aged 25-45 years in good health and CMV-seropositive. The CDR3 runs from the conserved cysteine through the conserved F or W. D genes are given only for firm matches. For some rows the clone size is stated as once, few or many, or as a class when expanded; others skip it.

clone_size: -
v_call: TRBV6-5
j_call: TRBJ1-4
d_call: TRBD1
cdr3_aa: CASSYSGGRANEKLFF
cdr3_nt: TGTGCCAGCAGTTACTCAGGGGGCAGAGCTAATGAAAAACTGTTTTTT

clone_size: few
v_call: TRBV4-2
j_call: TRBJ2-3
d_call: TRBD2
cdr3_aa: CASSQERSGGTDTQYF
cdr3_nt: TGTGCCAGCAGCCAAGAAAGGAGCGGGGGAACAGATACGCAGTATTTT

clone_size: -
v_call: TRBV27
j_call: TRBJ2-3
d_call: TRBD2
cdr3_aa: CASHRGGDTQYF
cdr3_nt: TGTGCCAGTCACCGGGGGGGTGATACGCAGTATTTT

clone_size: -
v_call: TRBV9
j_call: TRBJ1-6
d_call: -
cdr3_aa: CASSQGVSYNSPLHF
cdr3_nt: TGTGCCAGCTCCCAAGGGGTCTCCTATAATTCACCCCTCCACTTT

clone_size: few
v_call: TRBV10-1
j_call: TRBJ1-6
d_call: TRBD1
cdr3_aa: CASSERGDRGIHNSPLHF
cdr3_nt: TGCGCCAGCAGTGAAAGGGGCGACAGGGGGATCCATAATTCACCCCTCCACTTT

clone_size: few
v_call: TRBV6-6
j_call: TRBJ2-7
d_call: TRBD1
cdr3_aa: CASSLAGTGPYEQYF
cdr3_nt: TGTGCCAGCAGTTTAGCCGGGACAGGGCCCTACGAGCAGTACTTC

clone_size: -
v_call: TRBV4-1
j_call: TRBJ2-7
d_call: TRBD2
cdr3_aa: CASSQTSGGPYEQYF
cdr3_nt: TGCGCCAGCAGCCAAACTAGCGGGGGTCCCTACGAGCAGTACTTC

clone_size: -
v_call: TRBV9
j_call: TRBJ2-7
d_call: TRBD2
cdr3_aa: CASSVATSGADEQYF
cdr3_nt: TGTGCCAGCAGCGTAGCTACTAGCGGGGCTGACGAGCAGTACTTC

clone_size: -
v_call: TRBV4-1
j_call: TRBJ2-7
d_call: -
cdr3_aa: CASSQVAEGPSYEQYF
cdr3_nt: TGCGCCAGCAGCCAGGTAGCGGAGGGCCCCTCCTACGAGCAGTACTTC

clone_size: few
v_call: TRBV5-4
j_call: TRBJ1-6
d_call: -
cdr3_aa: CASSLGSSPLHF
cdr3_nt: TGTGCCAGCAGCTTGGGGAGTTCACCCCTCCACTTT

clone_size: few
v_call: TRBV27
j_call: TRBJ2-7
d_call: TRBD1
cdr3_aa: CASSLGTGAYEQYF
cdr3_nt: TGTGCCAGCAGTTTAGGGACAGGGGCCTACGAGCAGTACTTC